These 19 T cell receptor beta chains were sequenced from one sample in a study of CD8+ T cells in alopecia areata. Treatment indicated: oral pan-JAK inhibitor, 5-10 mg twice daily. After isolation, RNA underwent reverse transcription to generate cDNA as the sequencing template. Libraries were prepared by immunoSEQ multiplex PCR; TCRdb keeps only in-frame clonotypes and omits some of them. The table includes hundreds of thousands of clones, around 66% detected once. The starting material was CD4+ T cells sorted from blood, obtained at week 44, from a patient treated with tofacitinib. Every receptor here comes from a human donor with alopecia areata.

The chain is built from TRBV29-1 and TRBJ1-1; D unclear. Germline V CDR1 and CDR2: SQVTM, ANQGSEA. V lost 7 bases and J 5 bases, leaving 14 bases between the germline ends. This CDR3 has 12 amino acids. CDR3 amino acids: CSATREVTEAFF. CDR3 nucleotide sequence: TGCAGCGCCACCCGGGAGGTGACTGAAGCTTTCTTT.

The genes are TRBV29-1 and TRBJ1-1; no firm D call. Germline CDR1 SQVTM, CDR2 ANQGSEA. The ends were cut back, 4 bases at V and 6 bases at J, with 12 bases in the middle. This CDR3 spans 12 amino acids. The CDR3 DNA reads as TGCAGCGTTGTTCACAGTTTGTCTGAAGCTTTCTTT. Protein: CSVVHSLSEAFF.

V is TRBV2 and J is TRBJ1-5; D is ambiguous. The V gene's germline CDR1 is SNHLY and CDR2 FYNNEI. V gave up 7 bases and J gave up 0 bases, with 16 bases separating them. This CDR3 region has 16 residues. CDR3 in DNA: TGTGCCAGCAACCCCAGAGCGGGTGGTAGCAATCAGCCCCAGCATTTT. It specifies CASNPRAGGSNQPQHF.

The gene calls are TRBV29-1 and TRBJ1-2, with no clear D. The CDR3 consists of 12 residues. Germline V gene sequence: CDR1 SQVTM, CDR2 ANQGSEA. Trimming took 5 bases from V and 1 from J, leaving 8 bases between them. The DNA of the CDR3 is TGCAGCGTTAGCCTTTTTAACTATGGCTACACCTTC. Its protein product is CSVSLFNYGYTF.

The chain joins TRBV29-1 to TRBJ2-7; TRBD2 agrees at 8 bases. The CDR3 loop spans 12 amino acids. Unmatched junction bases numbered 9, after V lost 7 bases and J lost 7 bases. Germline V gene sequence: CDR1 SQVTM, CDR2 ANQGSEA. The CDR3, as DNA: TGCAGCGCCCGCGGGGGGAAAGGGGAGCAGTACTTC. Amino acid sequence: CSARGGKGEQYF.

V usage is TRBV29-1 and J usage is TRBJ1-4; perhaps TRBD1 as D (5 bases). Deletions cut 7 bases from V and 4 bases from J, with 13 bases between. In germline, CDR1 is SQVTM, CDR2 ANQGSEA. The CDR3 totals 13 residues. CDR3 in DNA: TGCAGCGGCCGTGACAGCCGTAATGAAAAACTGTTTTTT. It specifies CSGRDSRNEKLFF.

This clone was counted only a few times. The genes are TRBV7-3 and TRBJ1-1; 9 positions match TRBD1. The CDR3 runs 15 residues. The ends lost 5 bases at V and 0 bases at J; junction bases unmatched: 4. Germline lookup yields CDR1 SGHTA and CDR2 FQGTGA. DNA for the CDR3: TGTGCCAGCAGCCCCACAGGGGGCCTGAACACTGAAGCTTTCTTT. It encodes CASSPTGGLNTEAFF.

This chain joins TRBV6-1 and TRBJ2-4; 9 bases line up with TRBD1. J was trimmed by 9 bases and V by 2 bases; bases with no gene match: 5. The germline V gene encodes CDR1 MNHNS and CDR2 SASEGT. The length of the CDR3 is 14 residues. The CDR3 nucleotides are TGTGCCAGCAGTGAATGGGACAGGGAGGGCATTCAGTACTTC. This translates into CASSEWDREGIQYF.

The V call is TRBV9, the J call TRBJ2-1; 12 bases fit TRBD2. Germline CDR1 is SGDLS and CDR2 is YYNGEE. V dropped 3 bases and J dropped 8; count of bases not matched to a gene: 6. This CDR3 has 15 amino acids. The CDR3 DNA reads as TGTGCCAGCAGCGCCCTGGGACTAGCGGGCGATGAGCAGTTCTTC. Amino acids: CASSALGLAGDEQFF.

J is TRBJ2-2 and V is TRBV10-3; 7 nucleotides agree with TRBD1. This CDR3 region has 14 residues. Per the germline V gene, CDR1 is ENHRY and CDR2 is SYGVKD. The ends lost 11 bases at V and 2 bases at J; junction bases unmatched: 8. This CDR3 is CAARRDSNTGELFF. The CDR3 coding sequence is TGTGCCGCCCGCCGGGACAGCAACACCGGGGAGCTGTTTTTT.

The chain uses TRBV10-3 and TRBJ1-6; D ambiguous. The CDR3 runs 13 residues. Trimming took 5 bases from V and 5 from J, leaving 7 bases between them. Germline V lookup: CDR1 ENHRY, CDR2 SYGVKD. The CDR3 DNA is TGTGCCATCAGTATCAGCGATAATTCACCCCTCCACTTT. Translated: CAISISDNSPLHF.

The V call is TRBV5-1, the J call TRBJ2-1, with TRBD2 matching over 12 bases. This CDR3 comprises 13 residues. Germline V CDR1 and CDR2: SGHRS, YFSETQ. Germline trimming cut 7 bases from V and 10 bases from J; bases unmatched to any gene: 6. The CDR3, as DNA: TGCGCCAGCTCTAGCGGGGGGGCTCAGGAGCAGTTCTTC. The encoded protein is CASSSGGAQEQFF.

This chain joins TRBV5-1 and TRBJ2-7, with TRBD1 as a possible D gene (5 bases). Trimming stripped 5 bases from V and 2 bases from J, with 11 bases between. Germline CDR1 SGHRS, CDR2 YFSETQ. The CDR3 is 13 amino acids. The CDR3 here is CASRETAPYEQYF. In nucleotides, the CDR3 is TGCGCCAGCAGGGAGACAGCACCCTACGAGCAGTACTTC. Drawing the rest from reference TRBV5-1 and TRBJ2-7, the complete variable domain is KAGVTQTPRYLIKTRGQQVTLSCSPISGHRSVSWYQQTPGQGLQFLFEYFSETQRNKGNFPGRFSGRQFSNSRSEMNVSTLELGDSALYLCASRETAPYEQYFGPGTRLTVT.

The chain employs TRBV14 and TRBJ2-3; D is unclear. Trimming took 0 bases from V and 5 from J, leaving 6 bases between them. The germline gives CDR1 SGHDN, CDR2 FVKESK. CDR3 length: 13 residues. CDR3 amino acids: CASSQDLGDTQYF. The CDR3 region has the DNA TGTGCCAGCAGCCAAGATCTAGGAGATACGCAGTATTTT.

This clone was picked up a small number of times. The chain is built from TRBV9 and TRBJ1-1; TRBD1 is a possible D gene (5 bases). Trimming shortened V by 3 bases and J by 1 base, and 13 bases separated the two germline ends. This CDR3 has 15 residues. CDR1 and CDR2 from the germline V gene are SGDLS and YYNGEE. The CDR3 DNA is TGTGCCAGCAGCGAGGGGACGTTGGGGAACACTGAAGCTTTCTTT. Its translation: CASSEGTLGNTEAFF. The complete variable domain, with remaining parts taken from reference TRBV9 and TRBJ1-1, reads DSGVTQTPKHLITATGQRVTLRCSPRSGDLSVYWYQQSLDQGLQFLIQYYNGEERAKGNILERFSAQQFPDLHSELNLSSLELGDSALYFCASSEGTLGNTEAFFGQGTRLTVV.

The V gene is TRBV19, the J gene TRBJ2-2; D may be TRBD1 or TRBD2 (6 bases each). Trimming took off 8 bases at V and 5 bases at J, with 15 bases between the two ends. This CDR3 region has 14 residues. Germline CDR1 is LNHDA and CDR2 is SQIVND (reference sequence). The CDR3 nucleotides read TGTGCCAGTCGGGGGCCGTACCGTACCGGGGAGCTGTTTTTT. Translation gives CASRGPYRTGELFF.

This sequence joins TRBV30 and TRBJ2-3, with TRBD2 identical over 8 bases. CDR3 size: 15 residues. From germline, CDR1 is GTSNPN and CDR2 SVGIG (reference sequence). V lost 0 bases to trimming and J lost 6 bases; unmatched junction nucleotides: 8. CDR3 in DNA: TGTGCCTGGAGTGTACGCGGGGGGATTTTGGATACGCAGTATTTT. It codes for CAWSVRGGILDTQYF.

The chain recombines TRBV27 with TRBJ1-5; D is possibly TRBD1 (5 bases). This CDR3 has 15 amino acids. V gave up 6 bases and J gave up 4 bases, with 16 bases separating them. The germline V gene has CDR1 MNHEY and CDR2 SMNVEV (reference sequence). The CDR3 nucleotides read TGTGCCAGCAGACCCGGGACGGCGACTAATCAGCCCCAGCATTTT. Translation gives CASRPGTATNQPQHF.

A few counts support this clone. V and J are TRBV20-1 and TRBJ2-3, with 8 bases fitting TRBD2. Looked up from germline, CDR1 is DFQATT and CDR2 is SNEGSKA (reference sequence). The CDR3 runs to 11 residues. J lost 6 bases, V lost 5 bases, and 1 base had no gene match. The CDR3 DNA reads TGCAGTGCTCGACTAGCGGATACGCAGTATTTT. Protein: CSARLADTQYF.